A single sample gave rise to the 15 T cell receptor beta chains below, sequenced in a study of T cells expressing NK-cell markers. Reanalyzing the 5' RACE reads, TCRdb keeps one entry per CDR3 protein, without DNA. The repertoire table contains some 1,300 distinct CDR3 sequences. Sequenced material: blood T cells: a sorted CD56 or NKG2C T cell subset, CD4+ or CD8+ T cells, or bulk PBMC T cells (not recorded which). These receptors all stem from a woman aged 18-29 years in good health.

This clonotype is deemed medium-sized (0.01 to 0.1%) by its frequency. The rearrangement links TRBV7-9 to TRBJ2-7; TCRdb returns TRBD1, unconfirmable since there is no DNA. This CDR3 contains 15 residues. Germline V gives CDR1 SEHNR, CDR2 FQNEAQ (reference sequence). Here the CDR3 reads CASSHQSRVSYEQYF.

This clonotype shows up as medium-sized by frequency. CDR3: CASSPIRTLHNEQFF. V is TRBV18 and J is TRBJ2-1; the D gene TCRdb calls, TRBD1, cannot be checked with no DNA. The germline V gene encodes CDR1 KGHSH and CDR2 LQKENI. This CDR3 region has 15 residues.

This clonotype registers medium-sized by frequency. The chain joins TRBV7-9 to TRBJ2-3. The germline gives CDR1 SEHNR, CDR2 FQNEAQ (reference sequence). The CDR3 is 16 amino acids. CDR3 sequence reads: CASSFVVRTATDTQYF.

This clonotype is medium-sized by frequency. This chain joins TRBV11-1 and TRBJ2-3; the D call of TRBD1 rests on TCRdb alone, since no DNA is present to check it. The germline CDR1 and CDR2 sequences are SGHAT and FQDESV (reference sequence). The CDR3 has 18 residues. The CDR3 region is CASRARWDRATSTDTQYF. Based on the CDR3 plus reference TRBV11-1 and TRBJ2-3, the full variable domain is EAEVAQSPRYKITEKSQAVAFWCDPISGHATLYWYRQILGQGPELLVQFQDESVVDDSQLPKDRFSAERLKGVDSTLKIQPAELGDSAMYLCASRARWDRATSTDTQYFGPGTRLTVL.

The chain recombines TRBV5-1 with TRBJ1-4. Germline CDR1 SGHRS, CDR2 YFSETQ. This CDR3 has 12 amino acids. CDR3: CASSLVGAELFF.

Judged by frequency, this clonotype is medium-sized. The chain couples TRBV7-9 to TRBJ2-3; TCRdb's D call of TRBD2 is untestable without DNA. The germline gives CDR1 SEHNR, CDR2 FQNEAQ (reference sequence). The CDR3 is 17 residues long. CDR3 amino acids: CASSWRPGTSHTDTQYF.

This clonotype registers medium-sized (0.01 to 0.1%) by frequency. The genes are TRBV5-5 and TRBJ1-5; the TCRdb call, TRBD1, lacks DNA for checking. Germline assignment: CDR1 SGHKS and CDR2 YYEKEE (reference sequence). The length of the CDR3 is 13 residues. This chain's CDR3 is CASSSRGNQPQHF.

This clonotype is called medium-sized based on its frequency. The chain combines TRBV6-2 or TRBV6-3 with TRBJ1-5; TCRdb picks TRBD1, but there is no DNA to check that call. The CDR3 runs 16 residues. Germline V gene sequence: CDR1 MNHEY, CDR2 SVGEGT. This CDR3 is CASSYPGQDNNQPQHF.

This clonotype is called medium-sized based on its frequency. The rearrangement links TRBV3-1 to TRBJ2-1; lacking DNA, the TRBD2 call made by TCRdb goes unchecked. The CDR3 has 17 amino acids. Per the germline V gene, CDR1 is LGHDT and CDR2 is YNNKEL (reference sequence). CDR3 protein: CASSQESGRAPYNEQFF.

Judged by frequency, this clonotype is medium-sized (0.01 to 0.1%). The V call is TRBV6-2 or TRBV6-3, the J call TRBJ1-5; TCRdb selects TRBD1, and the lack of DNA leaves this call unchecked. The CDR3 is made up of 18 amino acids. Germline assignment: CDR1 MNHEY and CDR2 SVGEGT. The chain's CDR3 is CASRKDRARTYSNQPQHF.

This clonotype counts as medium-sized by frequency. V gene TRBV20-1 combines with J gene TRBJ2-1; TCRdb gives TRBD1 as the D gene, but with no DNA this cannot be confirmed. The germline V gene has CDR1 DFQATT and CDR2 SNEGSKA (reference sequence). The CDR3 is 14 residues long. The CDR3 is CSAGQGVSYNEQFF.

This clonotype counts as medium-sized by frequency. V is TRBV14 and J is TRBJ2-7. CDR3 length: 11 amino acids. CDR1 and CDR2 from the germline V gene are SGHDN and FVKESK. The CDR3 region is CASSRHYEQYF.

This clonotype is identified as medium-sized from frequency. The chain uses TRBV6-5 and TRBJ1-5; there is no DNA to check the TCRdb D call of TRBD1. The CDR3 extends over 21 amino acids. From germline, CDR1 is MNHEY and CDR2 SVGAGI. CDR3 amino acids: CASSSTGSYIAITVVGQPQHF.

This clonotype is medium-sized by frequency. V gene TRBV4-3 combines with J gene TRBJ2-6; TCRdb indicates TRBD2, and absent DNA this call remains unverified. This CDR3 spans 17 amino acids. Germline CDR1 is LGHNA and CDR2 is YSLEER. CDR3 sequence: CASSQEEGMGGANVLTF.

The rearrangement joins TRBV24-1 to TRBJ2-5; the TCRdb D gene call, TRBD2, has no DNA to confirm it. This CDR3 has 13 amino acids. Germline CDR1 is KGHDR and CDR2 is SFDVKD. The CDR3 protein is CASSPIPRETQYF.